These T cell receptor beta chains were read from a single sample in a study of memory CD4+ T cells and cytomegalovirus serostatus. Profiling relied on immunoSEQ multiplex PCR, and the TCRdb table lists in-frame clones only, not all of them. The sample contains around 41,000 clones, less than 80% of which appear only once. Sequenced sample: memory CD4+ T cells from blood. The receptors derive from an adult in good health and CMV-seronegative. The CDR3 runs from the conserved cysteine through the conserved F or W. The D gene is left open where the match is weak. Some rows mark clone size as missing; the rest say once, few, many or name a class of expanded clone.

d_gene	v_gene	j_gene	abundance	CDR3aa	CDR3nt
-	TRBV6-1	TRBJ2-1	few	CASSESGLGGDEQFF	TGTGCCAGCAGTGAAAGTGGACTAGGGGGCGATGAGCAGTTCTTC
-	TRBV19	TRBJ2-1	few	CASSTPGNEQFF	TGTGCCAGTAGTACGCCAGGCAATGAGCAGTTCTTC
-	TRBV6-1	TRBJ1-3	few	CASSEQGRNTIYF	TGTGCCAGCAGTGAACAGGGGAGAAACACCATATATTTT
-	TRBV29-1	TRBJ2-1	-	CSVEKGSGGNEQFF	TGCAGCGTTGAGAAGGGGTCCGGTGGCAATGAGCAGTTCTTC
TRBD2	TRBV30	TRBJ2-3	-	CAWTPSGRRGDTQYF	TGTGCCTGGACTCCTAGCGGGAGGAGAGGAGATACGCAGTATTTT
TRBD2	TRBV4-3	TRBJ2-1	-	CASSQEYSGTSLSSYNEQFF	TGCGCCAGCAGCCAAGAATACAGCGGGACTAGCCTGAGCTCCTACAATGAGCAGTTCTTC
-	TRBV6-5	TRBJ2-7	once	CASSARTVAYEQYF	TGTGCCAGCAGCGCTCGGACAGTAGCCTACGAGCAGTACTTC
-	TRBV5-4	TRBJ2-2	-	CASSFYTGELFF	TGTGCCAGCAGCTTTTACACCGGGGAGCTGTTTTTT
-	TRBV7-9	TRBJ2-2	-	CASLWGSTNTGELFF	TGTGCCAGCCTGTGGGGCTCCACGAACACCGGGGAGCTGTTTTTT
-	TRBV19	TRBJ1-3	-	CASSIRLSGNTIYF	TGTGCCAGTAGTATCCGACTCTCTGGAAACACCATATATTTT
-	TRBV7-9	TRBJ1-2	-	CASSAWDSRSGYTF	TGTGCCAGCAGCGCCTGGGACTCGCGCAGCGGCTACACCTTC
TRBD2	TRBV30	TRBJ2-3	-	CAWRTSATDTQYF	TGTGCCTGGAGGACTAGCGCCACAGATACGCAGTATTTT
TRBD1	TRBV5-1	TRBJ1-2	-	CASSTELTGGGYTF	TGCGCCAGCAGCACTGAGTTGACAGGGGGTGGCTACACCTTC
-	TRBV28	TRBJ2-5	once	CASSYPGGGSTKTQYF	TGTGCCAGCAGTTACCCCGGTGGGGGGAGCACAAAGACCCAGTACTTC
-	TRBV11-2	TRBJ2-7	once	CASSYVSGEGGQYF	TGTGCCAGCAGCTACGTTAGTGGGGAAGGTGGGCAGTACTTC
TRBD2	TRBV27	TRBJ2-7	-	CASSPPQREGHYEQYF	TGTGCCAGCAGCCCGCCCCAGCGGGAGGGGCACTACGAGCAGTACTTC
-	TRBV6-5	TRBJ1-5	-	CASRPNQPQHF	TGTGCCAGCAGGCCCAATCAGCCCCAGCATTTT
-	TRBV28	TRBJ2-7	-	CASSLLGYEQYF	TGTGCCAGCAGTTTGCTGGGGTACGAGCAGTACTTC
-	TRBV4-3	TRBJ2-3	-	CASSQVTGKMTDTQYF	TGCGCCAGCAGCCAAGTCACGGGGAAGATGACAGATACGCAGTATTTT
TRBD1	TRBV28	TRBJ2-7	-	CATGTGVHEQYF	TGTGCCACCGGGACAGGGGTCCACGAGCAGTACTTC
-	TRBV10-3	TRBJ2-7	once	CAISGLSSYEQYF	TGTGCCATCAGTGGACTTTCTTCCTACGAGCAGTACTTC
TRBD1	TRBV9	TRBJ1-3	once	CASSVDGTGAGNTIYF	TGTGCCAGCAGCGTAGACGGGACAGGGGCTGGAAACACCATATATTTT
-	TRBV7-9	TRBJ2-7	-	CASSLTFDENEQYF	TGTGCCAGCAGCTTGACCTTCGATGAAAACGAGCAGTACTTC
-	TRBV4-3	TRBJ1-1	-	CASSQEAGRAFF	TGCGCCAGCAGCCAAGAGGCGGGTCGAGCTTTCTTT
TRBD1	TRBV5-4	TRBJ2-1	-	CASSLVGQGRDEQFF	TGTGCCAGCAGCTTGGTGGGACAGGGGCGGGATGAGCAGTTCTTC
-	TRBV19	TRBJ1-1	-	CASSIRYTTEAFF	TGTGCCAGTAGTATCAGGTATACCACTGAAGCTTTCTTT
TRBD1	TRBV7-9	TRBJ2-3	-	CASTRDRNTDTQYF	TGTGCCAGCACCCGGGACAGAAACACAGATACGCAGTATTTT
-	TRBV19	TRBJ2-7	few	CASSSGRFIEQYF	TGTGCCAGTAGCTCTGGGCGCTTTATCGAGCAGTACTTC
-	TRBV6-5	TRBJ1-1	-	CASTLRQGAFF	TGTGCCAGCACCCTCCGGCAGGGGGCTTTCTTT